What follows are 17 T cell receptor beta chains derived from one specimen sequenced in a study of cytomegalovirus exposure and HLA in healthy donors. It was with 60 Vbeta and 13 Jbeta primers that the PCR ran. Assay: immunoSEQ multiplex PCR; the TCRdb copy retains only in-frame clones and omits some. Seen here are about 190,000 clones, 75% to 90% observed once, and the top ten hold roughly 2.6%. Sequenced input: PBMCs. These receptors were obtained from a woman aged 45-65 years in good health and CMV-seropositive.

The rearrangement links TRBV9 to TRBJ2-3; D remains unclear. Per the germline V gene, CDR1 is SGDLS and CDR2 is YYNGEE. V dropped 2 bases and J dropped 1 base, with 14 bases sitting between them. The CDR3 has 16 amino acids. CDR3 DNA sequence: TGTGCCAGCAGCGTGAAAGAGTCATACCGCACAGATACGCAGTATTTT. It codes for CASSVKESYRTDTQYF.

The chain is built from TRBV28 and TRBJ1-2; no reliable D call. The CDR3 has 11 amino acids. V lost 6 bases to trimming and J lost 4 bases, with 6 bases between them. Per the germline V gene, CDR1 is MDHEN and CDR2 is SYDVKM. The CDR3 loop reads CASRDSYGYTF. The CDR3 region has the DNA TGTGCCAGCAGGGACTCCTATGGCTACACCTTC.

The gene calls are TRBV7-2 and TRBJ2-1, with D perhaps TRBD1 (6 bases). Trimming took 2 bases from V and 5 from J, leaving 16 bases between them. This CDR3 has 16 amino acids. Germline V gives CDR1 SGHTA, CDR2 FQGNSA. In DNA form, the CDR3 reads TGTGCCAGCAGCTTATTTCTAGGACAGCTAAACAATGAGCAGTTCTTC. Encoded protein: CASSLFLGQLNNEQFF.

The CDR3 is CAISATSGGASGADTQYF. The DNA of the CDR3 is TGTGCCATCAGTGCCACTAGCGGGGGGGCCAGTGGGGCAGATACGCAGTATTTT. The chain employs TRBV10-3 and TRBJ2-3; the match to TRBD2 covers 13 bases. V dropped 4 bases and J dropped 4; count of bases not matched to a gene: 11. This CDR3 is built from 18 residues. Germline CDR1 and CDR2: ENHRY and SYGVKD.

The chain combines TRBV7-2 with TRBJ2-1, with D unclear. This CDR3 contains 15 residues. V was shortened by 5 bases and J by 0 bases, with 11 bases between the two germline ends. Germline V gives CDR1 SGHTA, CDR2 FQGNSA. The CDR3 here is CASSPLASSYNEQFF. CDR3 DNA: TGTGCCAGCAGCCCCCTCGCTAGCTCCTACAATGAGCAGTTCTTC.

This chain joins TRBV12-5 and TRBJ2-2; D unresolved. V lost 7 bases and J 9 bases, leaving 15 bases between the germline ends. The CDR3 extends over 13 amino acids. Germline CDR1 LGHNT, CDR2 FRNRAP. DNA for the CDR3: TGTGCTAGTGCCCCATCTGGAGTTCGGGAGCTGTTTTTT. It is translated as CASAPSGVRELFF.

The chain recombines TRBV7-9 with TRBJ1-1; 9 nucleotides agree with TRBD1. J gave up 0 bases and V 5 bases, and 10 bases lay outside the gene matches. Germline V gives CDR1 SEHNR, CDR2 FQNEAQ (reference sequence). This CDR3 contains 17 residues. The CDR3 sequence: CASSRRRDRVMNTEAFF. For the CDR3, the DNA is TGTGCCAGCAGCCGACGAAGGGACAGGGTCATGAACACTGAAGCTTTCTTT.

The V gene is TRBV5-4, the J gene TRBJ1-3; D gene unclear. V lost 9 bases to trimming and J lost 0 bases, with 13 bases between them. CDR3 size: 14 residues. Germline V CDR1 and CDR2: SGHNT, YYREEE (reference sequence). The CDR3 DNA is TGTGCCATCCGCGGTCCAAGCTCTGGAAACACCATATATTTT. Amino acids: CAIRGPSSGNTIYF.

The V gene is TRBV29-1, the J gene TRBJ2-2; TRBD2 matches 9 bases. The germline CDR1 and CDR2 sequences are SQVTM and ANQGSEA. The CDR3 loop spans 15 amino acids. The ends lost 2 bases at V and 6 bases at J; junction bases unmatched: 7. The CDR3 sequence: CSVEPRAGGPGELFF. The CDR3 DNA reads as TGCAGCGTTGAACCCCGGGCGGGGGGGCCCGGGGAGCTGTTTTTT.

This clone showed up just once. This chain connects TRBV7-5 to TRBJ1-5; the listed D gene, TRBD1, was not tested against the DNA. TRBV7-5 is a pseudogene. This CDR3 is built from 20 residues. This CDR3 reads CARSSSWRGQGTQPNQPQHF. As DNA, the CDR3 is TGTGCCAGATCCTCTAGTTGGAGGGGGCAGGGCACCCAACCTAATCAGCCCCAGCATTTT.

The chain combines TRBV7-2 with TRBJ1-5; no reliable D call. The V end was cut by 1 base, the J end by 0 bases, with 10 bases between. CDR1 is SGHTA and CDR2 is FQGNSA in the germline V gene. CDR3 size: 16 residues. The CDR3 spells CASSLVHFGSNQPQHF. The CDR3 nucleotides read TGTGCCAGCAGCTTAGTCCACTTCGGTAGCAATCAGCCCCAGCATTTT.

V is TRBV16 and J is TRBJ2-5; D may be TRBD2 (6 bases). V lost 8 bases and J lost 2, with 12 bases in between. The CDR3 sequence is 13 residues long. Per germline, CDR1 KGHSY and CDR2 FQNENV. CDR3 amino acids: CASQGRGQETQYF. The CDR3 DNA is TGTGCCAGCCAAGGTCGGGGGCAAGAGACCCAGTACTTC.

The chain has TRBV29-1 and TRBJ2-3, with 10 bases identical to TRBD2. This CDR3 contains 14 residues. Germline CDR1 SQVTM, CDR2 ANQGSEA. V lost 3 bases and J lost 2; bases outside the gene matches: 2. This CDR3 reads CSVDLAGATDTQYF. The CDR3 nucleotides are TGCAGCGTTGACCTAGCGGGGGCCACAGATACGCAGTATTTT.

This clone has just one count. This chain's CDR3 is CASSTGDRGYNEQFF. The CDR3 DNA follows: TGTGCCAGTAGTACCGGGGACAGGGGCTACAATGAGCAGTTCTTC. This chain uses TRBV19 with TRBJ2-1; 10 bases are a match to TRBD1. Germline CDR1 LNHDA, CDR2 SQIVND (reference sequence). The J segment lost 3 bases and the V segment lost 4 bases, leaving 3 bases of the junction unmatched. CDR3 length equals 15 residues.

Concerning this clone itself: At one end, the junction sequence differs from germline, possibly due to a read error. J is TRBJ2-1 and V is TRBV7-3, with 9 bases fitting TRBD2. Germline CDR1 is SGHTA and CDR2 is FQGTGA. The CDR3 covers 16 residues. The CDR3 DNA reads as TGTGCCAGCAGCCCCGGCGGGGGGGCTGGAGGCAATGAGCGGTTCTTC. Encoded protein: CASSPGGGAGGNERFF.

V usage is TRBV7-9 and J usage is TRBJ1-1; 9 bases are shared with TRBD1. The V gene's germline CDR1 is SEHNR and CDR2 FQNEAQ (reference sequence). The junction had 4 bases not matched to a gene; V was cut back by 6 bases and J by 5 bases. The CDR3 spans 13 residues. CDR3 sequence reads: CASRDRGETEAFF. The CDR3 DNA reads TGTGCCAGCAGAGACAGGGGGGAAACTGAAGCTTTCTTT.

The chain carries TRBV4-1 and TRBJ2-1; 7 nucleotides agree with TRBD2. This CDR3 has 22 amino acids. Germline lookup yields CDR1 MGHRA and CDR2 YSYEKL. V shed 1 base and J 0 bases; nucleotides not matched to a gene: 21. In DNA, the CDR3 is TGCGCCAGCAGCCAAGCTTACACCCCGGCGGGGGTCCTACCTTTCTCCTACAATGAGCAGTTCTTC. Its protein is CASSQAYTPAGVLPFSYNEQFF.